Presented here are 5 T cell receptor beta chains from one specimen sequenced in a study of T cell repertoires in cytomegalovirus infection. TCRdb re-analysed the reads in MiXCR, keeping a single row per CDR3 protein. The sample has over 150,000 distinct CDR3 sequences; 14% are singletons. The sequencing input was PBMCs. These TCRs come from a human donor in good health (CMV status not recorded). Some clones in this sample may be carry-over from other donors' samples.

This clonotype showed up many times. The chain is built from TRBV5-5 and TRBJ2-1; 7 nucleotides match TRBD1. The CDR3 is 16 residues long. The trim removed 2 bases at V and 5 bases at J, leaving 10 bases unmatched. Germline V gene lookup returns CDR1 SGHKS and CDR2 YYEKEE (reference sequence). As DNA, the CDR3 is TGTGCCAGCAGCTTACAGGGGTCCCCTAGAAACAATGAGCAGTTCTTC. Its protein is CASSLQGSPRNNEQFF.

The rearrangement links TRBV6-1 to TRBJ2-3; D ambiguous. The germline CDR1 and CDR2 sequences are MNHNS and SASEGT. Deletions cut 10 bases from V and 4 bases from J, with 15 bases between. The CDR3 is made up of 13 amino acids. CDR3 sequence (DNA): TGTGCCACTTCCAGAGTCGGAGCAGATACGCAGTATTTT. This codes for CATSRVGADTQYF.

This clonotype was counted many times. J is TRBJ2-2 and V is TRBV7-6; TRBD2 agrees at 11 bases. V shed 5 bases, J shed 3 bases, and the junction held 5 bases outside the gene matches. The CDR3 runs 16 residues. The V gene's germline CDR1 is SGHVS and CDR2 FNYEAQ. The CDR3 DNA is TGTGCCAGCAGCCCCACTAGCGGGAGTTACACCGGGGAGCTGTTTTTT. Its protein is CASSPTSGSYTGELFF.

This clonotype has a count of ten or more. The chain uses TRBV5-1 and TRBJ1-1, with D perhaps TRBD1 (6 bases). The CDR3 runs to 15 residues. Trimming stripped 4 bases from V and 1 base from J, with 14 bases between. Germline-derived CDR1 and CDR2 are SGHRS and YFSETQ. The CDR3 is CASSAQGTSNTEAFF. Here the CDR3 DNA reads TGCGCCAGCAGCGCCCAGGGGACATCGAACACTGAAGCTTTCTTT.

In this sample, this clonotype turned up many times. CDR3 region: CASSLATDQNSPLHF. CDR3 nucleotide sequence: TGTGCCAGCAGCTTGGCGACAGACCAGAATTCACCCCTCCACTTT. The V gene is TRBV5-5, the J gene TRBJ1-6; the D gene is possibly TRBD1 (5 bases). Germline V gene sequence: CDR1 SGHKS, CDR2 YYEKEE (reference sequence). V shed 0 bases and J shed 7 bases, with 11 bases lying between them. The CDR3 contains 15 residues.